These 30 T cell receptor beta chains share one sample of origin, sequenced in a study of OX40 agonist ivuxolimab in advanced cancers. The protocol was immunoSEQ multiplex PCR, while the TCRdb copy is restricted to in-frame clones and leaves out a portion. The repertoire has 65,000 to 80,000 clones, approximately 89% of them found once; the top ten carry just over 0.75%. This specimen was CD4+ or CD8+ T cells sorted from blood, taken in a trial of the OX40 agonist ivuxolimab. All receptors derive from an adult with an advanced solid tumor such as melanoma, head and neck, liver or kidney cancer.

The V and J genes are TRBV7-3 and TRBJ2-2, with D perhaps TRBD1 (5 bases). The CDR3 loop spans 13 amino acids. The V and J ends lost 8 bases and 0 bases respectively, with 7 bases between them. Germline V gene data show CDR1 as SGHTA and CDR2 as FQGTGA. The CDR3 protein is CASGATNTGELFF. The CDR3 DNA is TGTGCCAGCGGGGCAACGAACACCGGGGAGCTGTTTTTT.

The CDR3 DNA follows: TGCAGCGTGGCCGACTCCGGGGAGCTGTTTTTT. The encoded protein is CSVADSGELFF. The chain is built from TRBV29-1 and TRBJ2-2; the D is unclear. CDR3 length: 11 amino acids. Deletions cut 6 bases from V and 6 bases from J, with 8 bases between. The germline V gene encodes CDR1 SQVTM and CDR2 ANQGSEA.

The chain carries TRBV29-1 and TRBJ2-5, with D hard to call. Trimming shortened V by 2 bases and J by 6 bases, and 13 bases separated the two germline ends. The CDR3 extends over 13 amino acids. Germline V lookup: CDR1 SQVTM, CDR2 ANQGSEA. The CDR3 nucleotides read TGCAGCGTTGAACCGCCGCGAGCACAGACCCAGTACTTC. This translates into CSVEPPRAQTQYF.

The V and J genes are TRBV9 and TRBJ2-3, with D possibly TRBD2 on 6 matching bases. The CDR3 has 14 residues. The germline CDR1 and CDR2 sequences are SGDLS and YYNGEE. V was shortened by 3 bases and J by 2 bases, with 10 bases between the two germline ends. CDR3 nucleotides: TGTGCCAGCAGCGCCGGGGGTACCACAGATACGCAGTATTTT. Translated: CASSAGGTTDTQYF.

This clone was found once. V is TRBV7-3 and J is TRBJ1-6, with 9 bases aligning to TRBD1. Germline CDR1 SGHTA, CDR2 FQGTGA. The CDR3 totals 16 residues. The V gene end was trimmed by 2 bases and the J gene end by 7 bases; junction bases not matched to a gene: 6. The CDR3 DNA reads TGTGCCAGCAGCTTAGGAGGGACAGGGCACAATTCACCCCTCCACTTT. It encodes CASSLGGTGHNSPLHF.

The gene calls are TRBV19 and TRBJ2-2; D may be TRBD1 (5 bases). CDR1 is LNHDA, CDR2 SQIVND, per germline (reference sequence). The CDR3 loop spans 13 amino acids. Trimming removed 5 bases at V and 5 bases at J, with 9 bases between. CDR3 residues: CASSLDRTGELFF. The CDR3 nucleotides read TGTGCCAGTAGTCTCGACAGAACCGGGGAGCTGTTTTTT.

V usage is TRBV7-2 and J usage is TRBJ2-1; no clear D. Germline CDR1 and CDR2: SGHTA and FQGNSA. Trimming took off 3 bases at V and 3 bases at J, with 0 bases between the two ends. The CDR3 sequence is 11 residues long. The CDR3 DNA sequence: TGTGCCAGCAGCTTCTACAATGAGCAGTTCTTC. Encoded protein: CASSFYNEQFF.

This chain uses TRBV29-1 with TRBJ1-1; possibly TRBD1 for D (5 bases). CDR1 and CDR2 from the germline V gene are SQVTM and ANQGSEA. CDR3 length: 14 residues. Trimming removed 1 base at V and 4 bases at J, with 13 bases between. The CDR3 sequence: CSVEGSGVGTEAFF. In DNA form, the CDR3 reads TGCAGCGTTGAAGGTTCGGGGGTTGGCACTGAAGCTTTCTTT.

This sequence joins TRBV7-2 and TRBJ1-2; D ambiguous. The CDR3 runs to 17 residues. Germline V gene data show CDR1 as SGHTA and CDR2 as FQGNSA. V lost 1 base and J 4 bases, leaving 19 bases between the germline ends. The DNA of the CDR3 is TGTGCCAGCAGCTTAGAATTGTCTTGGGAAGGGAGCTATGGCTACACCTTC. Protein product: CASSLELSWEGSYGYTF.

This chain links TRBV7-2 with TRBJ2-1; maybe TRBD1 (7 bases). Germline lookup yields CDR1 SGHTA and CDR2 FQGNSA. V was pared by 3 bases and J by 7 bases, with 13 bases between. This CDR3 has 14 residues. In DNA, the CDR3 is TGTGCCAGCAGCTTTCAGGGGGGTACTAATGAGCAGTTCTTC. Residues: CASSFQGGTNEQFF.

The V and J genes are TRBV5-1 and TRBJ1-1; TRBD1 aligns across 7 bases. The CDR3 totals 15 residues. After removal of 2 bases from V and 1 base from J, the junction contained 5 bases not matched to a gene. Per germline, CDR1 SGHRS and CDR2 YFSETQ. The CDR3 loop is CASSLDRVENTEAFF. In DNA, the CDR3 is TGCGCCAGCAGCTTAGACAGGGTCGAGAACACTGAAGCTTTCTTT.

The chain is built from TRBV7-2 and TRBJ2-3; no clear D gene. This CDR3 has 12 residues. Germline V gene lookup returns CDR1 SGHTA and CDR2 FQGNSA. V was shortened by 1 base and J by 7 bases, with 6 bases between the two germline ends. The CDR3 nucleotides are TGTGCCAGCAGCTTAGATACGTATACGCAGTATTTT. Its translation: CASSLDTYTQYF.

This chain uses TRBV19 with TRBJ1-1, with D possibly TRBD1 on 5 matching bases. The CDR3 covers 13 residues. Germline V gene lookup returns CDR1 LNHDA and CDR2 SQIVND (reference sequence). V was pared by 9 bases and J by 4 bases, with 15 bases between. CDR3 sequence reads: CASTRGEATEAFF. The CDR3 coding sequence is TGTGCCAGCACCCGGGGGGAGGCCACTGAAGCTTTCTTT.

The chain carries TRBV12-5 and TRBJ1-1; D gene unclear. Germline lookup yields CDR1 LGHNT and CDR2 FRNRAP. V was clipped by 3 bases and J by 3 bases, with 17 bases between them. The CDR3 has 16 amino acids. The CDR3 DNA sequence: TGTGCTAGTGGTTTAAATTGGGCAGACTCCTACACTGAAGCTTTCTTT. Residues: CASGLNWADSYTEAFF.

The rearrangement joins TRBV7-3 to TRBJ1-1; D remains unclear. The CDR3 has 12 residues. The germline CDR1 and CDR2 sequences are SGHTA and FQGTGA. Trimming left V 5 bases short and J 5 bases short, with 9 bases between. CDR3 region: CASSPGKTEAFF. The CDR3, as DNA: TGTGCCAGCAGCCCCGGTAAGACTGAAGCTTTCTTT.

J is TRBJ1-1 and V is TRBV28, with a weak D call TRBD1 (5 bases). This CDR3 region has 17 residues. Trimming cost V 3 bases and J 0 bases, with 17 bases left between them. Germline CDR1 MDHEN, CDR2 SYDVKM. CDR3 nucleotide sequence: TGTGCCAGCAGTTTGGTACAGGCATTGACCTTGAACACTGAAGCTTTCTTT. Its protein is CASSLVQALTLNTEAFF.

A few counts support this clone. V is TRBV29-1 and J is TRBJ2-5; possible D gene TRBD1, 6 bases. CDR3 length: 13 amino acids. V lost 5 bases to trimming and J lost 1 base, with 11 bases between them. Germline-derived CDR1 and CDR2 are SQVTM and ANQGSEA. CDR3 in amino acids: CSVKWTVQETQYF. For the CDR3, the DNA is TGCAGCGTTAAGTGGACAGTCCAAGAGACCCAGTACTTC.

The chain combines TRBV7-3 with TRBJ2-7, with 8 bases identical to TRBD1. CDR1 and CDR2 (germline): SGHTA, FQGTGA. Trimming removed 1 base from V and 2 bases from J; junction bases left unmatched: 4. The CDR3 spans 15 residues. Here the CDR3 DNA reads TGTGCCAGCAGCTTAAAAGACAGGGGTACCTACGAGCAGTACTTC. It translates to CASSLKDRGTYEQYF.

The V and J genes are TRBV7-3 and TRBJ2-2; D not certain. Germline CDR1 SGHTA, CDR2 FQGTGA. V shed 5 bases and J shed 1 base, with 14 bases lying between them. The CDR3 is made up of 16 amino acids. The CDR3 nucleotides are TGTGCCAGCAGCCCTGCCGCCTGGCTGAACACCGGGGAGCTGTTTTTT. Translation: CASSPAAWLNTGELFF.

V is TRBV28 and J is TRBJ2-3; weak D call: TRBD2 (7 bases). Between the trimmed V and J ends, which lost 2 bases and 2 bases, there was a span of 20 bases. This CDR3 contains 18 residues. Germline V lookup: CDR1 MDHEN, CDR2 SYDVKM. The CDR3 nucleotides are TGTGCCAGCAGTTTAGGCTGGGGAAGACGGGGGGCCACAGATACGCAGTATTTT. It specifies CASSLGWGRRGATDTQYF.

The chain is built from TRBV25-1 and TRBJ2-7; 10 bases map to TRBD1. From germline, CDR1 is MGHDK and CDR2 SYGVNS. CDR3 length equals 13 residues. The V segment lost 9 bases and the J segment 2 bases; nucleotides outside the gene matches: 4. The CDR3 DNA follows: TGTGCCAGTCAGGACAGGGGGACCTACGAGCAGTACTTC. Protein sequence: CASQDRGTYEQYF.

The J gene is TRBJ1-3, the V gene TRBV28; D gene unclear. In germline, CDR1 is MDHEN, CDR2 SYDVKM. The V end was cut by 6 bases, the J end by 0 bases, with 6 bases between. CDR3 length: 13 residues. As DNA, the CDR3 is TGTGCCAGCAGGCGGGGCTCTGGAAACACCATATATTTT. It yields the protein CASRRGSGNTIYF. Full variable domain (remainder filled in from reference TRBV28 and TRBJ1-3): DVKVTQSSRYLVKRTGEKVFLECVQDMDHENMFWYRQDPGLGLRLIYFSYDVKMKEKGDIPEGYSVSREKKERFSLILESASTNQTSMYLCASRRGSGNTIYFGEGSWLTVV.

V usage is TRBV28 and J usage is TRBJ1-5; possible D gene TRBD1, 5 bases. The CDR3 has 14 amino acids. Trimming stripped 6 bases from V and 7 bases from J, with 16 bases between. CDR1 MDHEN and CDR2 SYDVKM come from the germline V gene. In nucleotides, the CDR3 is TGTGCCAGCAGCCGGGACTACGTCAGACAGCCCCAGCATTTT. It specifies CASSRDYVRQPQHF.

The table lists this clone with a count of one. CDR3: CASSRPGGEVGELFF. Here the CDR3 DNA reads TGTGCCAGCAGCCGACCTGGGGGGGAGGTCGGGGAGCTGTTTTTT. The V gene is TRBV4-2, the J gene TRBJ2-2; 7 bases fit TRBD2. V trimming: 4 bases; J trimming: 7 bases; junction bases outside the gene matches: 9. The CDR3 spans 15 residues. Germline V gives CDR1 LGHNA, CDR2 YNFKEQ.

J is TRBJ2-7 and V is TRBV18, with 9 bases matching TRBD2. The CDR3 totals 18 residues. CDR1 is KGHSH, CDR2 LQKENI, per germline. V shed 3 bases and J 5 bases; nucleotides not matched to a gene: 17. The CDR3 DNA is TGTGCCAGCTCACCCACAACGGCGGGAGGGCGAATGATCCACGAGCAGTACTTC. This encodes CASSPTTAGGRMIHEQYF. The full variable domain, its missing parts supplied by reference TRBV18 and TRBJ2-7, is NAGVMQNPRHLVRRRGQEARLRCSPMKGHSHVYWYRQLPEEGLKFMVYLQKENIIDESGMPKERFSAEFPKEGPSILRIQQVVRGDSAAYFCASSPTTAGGRMIHEQYFGPGTRLTVT.

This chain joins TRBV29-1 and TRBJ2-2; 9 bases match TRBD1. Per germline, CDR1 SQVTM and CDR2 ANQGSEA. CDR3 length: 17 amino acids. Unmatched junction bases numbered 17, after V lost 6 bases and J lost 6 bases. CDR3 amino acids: CSVPRDRVGEKSGELFF. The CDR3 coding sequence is TGCAGCGTCCCCCGGGACAGGGTCGGGGAAAAGTCCGGGGAGCTGTTTTTT.

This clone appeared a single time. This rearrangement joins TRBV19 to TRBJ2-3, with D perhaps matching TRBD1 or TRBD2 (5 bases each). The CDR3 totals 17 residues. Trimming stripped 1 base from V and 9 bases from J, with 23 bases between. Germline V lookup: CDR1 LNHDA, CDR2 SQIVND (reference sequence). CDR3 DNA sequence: TGTGCCAGTAGTATAGGAATGAGGCTCTCGGGGCAATACACGCAGTATTTT. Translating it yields CASSIGMRLSGQYTQYF.

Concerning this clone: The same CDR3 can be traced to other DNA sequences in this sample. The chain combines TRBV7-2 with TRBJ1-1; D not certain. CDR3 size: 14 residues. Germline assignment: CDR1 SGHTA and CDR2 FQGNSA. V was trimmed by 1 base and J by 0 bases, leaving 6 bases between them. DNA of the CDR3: TGTGCCAGCAGCTTAGGGACGGTGAACACTGAAGCTTTCTTT. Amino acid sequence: CASSLGTVNTEAFF.

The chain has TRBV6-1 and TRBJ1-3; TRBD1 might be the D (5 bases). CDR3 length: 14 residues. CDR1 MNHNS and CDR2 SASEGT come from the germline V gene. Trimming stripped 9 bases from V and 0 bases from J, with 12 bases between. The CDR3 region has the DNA TGTGCCAGTCTCCCCGGGGGCTCTGGAAACACCATATATTTT. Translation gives CASLPGGSGNTIYF.

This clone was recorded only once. This chain's CDR3 is CASSLVGDSNYGYTF. In DNA, the CDR3 is TGTGCCAGCAGCTTAGTAGGGGACTCTAACTATGGCTACACCTTC. V gene TRBV7-2 combines with J gene TRBJ1-2; D possibly corresponds to TRBD1 (5 bases). The CDR3 runs to 15 residues. V lost 1 base, J lost 0 bases, and 9 bases lay in between. The V gene's germline CDR1 is SGHTA and CDR2 FQGNSA.